This section outlines one T cell receptor beta chain sequence together with its context. This entry comes from a study of Tregs in tolerant kidney transplant recipients. CDR3 length: 14 residues. Germline CDR1 reads MGHRA; CDR2 reads YSYEKL. Unmatched junction bases numbered 8, after V lost 2 bases and J lost 8 bases. TCRdb's copy holds only in-frame clones and misses some; the assay was immunoSEQ multiplex PCR. The sample holds 75,000 to 100,000 clones, approximately 90% seen once. Sequenced sample: CD8+ T cells from blood. The genes are TRBV4-1 and TRBJ2-5; TRBD1 aligns across 7 bases. This clonotype was sampled from a human donor in good health. The CDR3 DNA is TGCGCCAGCAGCCAAAATGGACAGGACCGAACCCAGTACTTC. Translated: CASSQNGQDRTQYF.